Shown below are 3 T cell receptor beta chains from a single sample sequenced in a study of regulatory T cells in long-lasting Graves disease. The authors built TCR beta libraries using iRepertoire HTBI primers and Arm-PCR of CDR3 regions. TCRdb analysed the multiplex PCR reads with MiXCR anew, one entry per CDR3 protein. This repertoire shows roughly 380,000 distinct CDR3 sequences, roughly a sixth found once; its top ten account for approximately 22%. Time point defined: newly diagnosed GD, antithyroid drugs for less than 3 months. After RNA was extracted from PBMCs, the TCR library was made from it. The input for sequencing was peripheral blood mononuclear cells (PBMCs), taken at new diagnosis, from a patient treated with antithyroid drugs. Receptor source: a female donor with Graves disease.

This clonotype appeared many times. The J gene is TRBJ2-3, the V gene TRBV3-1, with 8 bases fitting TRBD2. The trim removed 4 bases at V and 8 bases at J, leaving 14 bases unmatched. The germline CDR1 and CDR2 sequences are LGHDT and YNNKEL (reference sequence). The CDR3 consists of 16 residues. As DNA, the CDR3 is TGTGCCAGCAGCCCCTTAGGCGGGGGGCCGGGAGGTACGCAGTATTTT. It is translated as CASSPLGGGPGGTQYF.

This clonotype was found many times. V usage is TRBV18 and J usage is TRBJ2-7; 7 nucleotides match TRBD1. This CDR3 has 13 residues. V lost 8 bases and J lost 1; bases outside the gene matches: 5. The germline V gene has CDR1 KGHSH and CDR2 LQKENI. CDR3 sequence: CASTQDRSYEQYF. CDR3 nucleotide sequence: TGTGCCAGCACCCAGGACAGGTCCTACGAGCAGTACTTC.

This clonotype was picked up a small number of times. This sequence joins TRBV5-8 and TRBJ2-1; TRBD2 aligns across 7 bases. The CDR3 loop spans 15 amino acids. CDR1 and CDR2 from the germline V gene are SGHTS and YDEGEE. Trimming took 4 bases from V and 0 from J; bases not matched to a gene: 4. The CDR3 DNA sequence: TGTGCCAGCAGCATAGCTAGCGGCTCCTACAATGAGCAGTTCTTC. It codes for CASSIASGSYNEQFF.